The T cell receptor beta chain described here comes from a study of beta chain features in type 1 diabetes. Trimming removed 1 base at V and 3 bases at J, with 13 bases between. The germline V gene has CDR1 LGHNT and CDR2 FRNRAP. The CDR3 runs to 15 residues. This clone was seen a handful of times. TCRB transcripts that were expressed got sequenced, as all of the isolated RNA had been reverse transcribed. The table came from immunoSEQ multiplex PCR; TCRdb's copy has only in-frame clones and leaves some out. The table records tens of thousands of clones, 30% to 35% of them present only once. The TCR originated in a woman under 30 in good health. This rearrangement joins TRBV12-5 to TRBJ2-7; D perhaps matches TRBD1 (5 bases). Sample: stem cell memory CD4+ T cells from blood. This CDR3 reads CASGLAAWGDYEQYF. CDR3 bases: TGTGCTAGTGGTTTGGCCGCGTGGGGCGACTACGAGCAGTACTTC.